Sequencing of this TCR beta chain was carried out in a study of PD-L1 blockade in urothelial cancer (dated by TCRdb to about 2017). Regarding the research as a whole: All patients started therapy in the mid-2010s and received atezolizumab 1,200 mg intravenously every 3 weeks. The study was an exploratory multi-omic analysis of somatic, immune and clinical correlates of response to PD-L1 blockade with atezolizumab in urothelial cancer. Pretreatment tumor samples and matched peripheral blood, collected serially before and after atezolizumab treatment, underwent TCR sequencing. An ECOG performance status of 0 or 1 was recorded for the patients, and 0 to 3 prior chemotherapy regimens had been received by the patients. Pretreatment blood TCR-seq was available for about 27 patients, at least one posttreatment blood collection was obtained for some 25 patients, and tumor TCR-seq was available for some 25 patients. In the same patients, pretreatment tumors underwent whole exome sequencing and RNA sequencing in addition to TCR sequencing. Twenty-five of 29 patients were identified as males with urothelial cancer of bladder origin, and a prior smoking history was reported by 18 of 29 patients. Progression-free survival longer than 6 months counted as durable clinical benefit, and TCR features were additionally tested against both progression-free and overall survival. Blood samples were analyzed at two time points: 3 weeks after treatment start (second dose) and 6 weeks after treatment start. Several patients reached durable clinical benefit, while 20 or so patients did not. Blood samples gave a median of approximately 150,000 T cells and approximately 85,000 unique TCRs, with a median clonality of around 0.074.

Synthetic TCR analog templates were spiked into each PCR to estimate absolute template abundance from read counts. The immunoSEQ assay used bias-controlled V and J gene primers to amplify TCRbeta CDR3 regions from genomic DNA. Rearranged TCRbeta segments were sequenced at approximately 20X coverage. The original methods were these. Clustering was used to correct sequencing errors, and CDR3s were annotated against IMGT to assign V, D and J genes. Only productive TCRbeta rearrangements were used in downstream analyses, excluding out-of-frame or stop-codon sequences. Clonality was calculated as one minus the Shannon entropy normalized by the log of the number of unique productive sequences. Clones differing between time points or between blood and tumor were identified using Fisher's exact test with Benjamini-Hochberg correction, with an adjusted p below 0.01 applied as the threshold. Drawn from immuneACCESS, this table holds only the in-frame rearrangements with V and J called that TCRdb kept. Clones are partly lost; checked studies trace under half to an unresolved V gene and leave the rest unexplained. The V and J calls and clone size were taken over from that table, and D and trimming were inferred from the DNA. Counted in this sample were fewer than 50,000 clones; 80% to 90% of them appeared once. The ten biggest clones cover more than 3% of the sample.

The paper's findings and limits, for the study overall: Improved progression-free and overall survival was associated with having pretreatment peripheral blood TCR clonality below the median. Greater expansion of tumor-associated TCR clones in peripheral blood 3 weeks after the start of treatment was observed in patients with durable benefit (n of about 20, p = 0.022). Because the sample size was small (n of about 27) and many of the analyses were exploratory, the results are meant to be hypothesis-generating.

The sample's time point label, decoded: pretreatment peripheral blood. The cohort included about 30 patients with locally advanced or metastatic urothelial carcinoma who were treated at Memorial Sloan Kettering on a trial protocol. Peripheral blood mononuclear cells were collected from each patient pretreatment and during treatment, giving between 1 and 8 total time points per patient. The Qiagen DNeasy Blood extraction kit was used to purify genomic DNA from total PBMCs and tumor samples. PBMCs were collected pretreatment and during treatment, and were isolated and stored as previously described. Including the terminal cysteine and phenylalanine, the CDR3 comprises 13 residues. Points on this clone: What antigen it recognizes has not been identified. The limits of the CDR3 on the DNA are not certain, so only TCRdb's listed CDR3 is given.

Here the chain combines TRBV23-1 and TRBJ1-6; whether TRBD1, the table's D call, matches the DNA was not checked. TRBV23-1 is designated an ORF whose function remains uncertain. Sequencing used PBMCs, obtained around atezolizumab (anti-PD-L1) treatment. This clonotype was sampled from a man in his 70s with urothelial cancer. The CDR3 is CASSLCQNSPLHF.